This TCR beta chain was sequenced during a study of cytomegalovirus exposure and HLA in healthy donors. This CDR3 spans 18 amino acids. Germline values: CDR1 SGDLS, CDR2 YYNGEE. The ends lost 0 bases at V and 4 bases at J; junction bases unmatched: 15. The PCR contained 60 Vbeta and 13 Jbeta primers. Profiled with immunoSEQ multiplex PCR; TCRdb holds only in-frame clones, not every one. The data contain about 200,000 clones, 70% to 85% of them singletons. This receptor was identified in a girl aged 2 to 10 in good health and CMV-seronegative. The sequencing sample was made of PBMCs. The chain uses TRBV9 and TRBJ1-2; 7 bases map to TRBD1. The CDR3 spells CASSVAHSGGQAFYGYTF. The CDR3 DNA reads as TGTGCCAGCAGCGTAGCTCACTCCGGCGGACAGGCATTCTATGGCTACACCTTC.